The entry below gives a single T cell receptor (beta chain) sequence along with its context. Germline V gene lookup returns CDR1 SGDLS and CDR2 YYNGEE. This CDR3 is built from 13 residues. V was pared by 0 bases and J by 8 bases, with 9 bases between. Extraction of around 2 micrograms of genomic DNA from cryopreserved PBMCs supplied material for TCR beta libraries. The data are from a study of cytotoxic CD8 clonotypes in ibrutinib-treated CLL. Study-level information: Across the patients, about a dozen were relapsed/refractory, about 14 treatment-naive and roughly 18 IGHV unmutated.

The method was immunoSEQ multiplex PCR; TCRdb's version includes in-frame clones alone and lacks a portion of them. This table has about 57,000 clones, roughly 50% appearing once. Sequenced material: PBMCs, taken after 24 months of ibrutinib treatment. The chain carries TRBV9 and TRBJ1-5; D gene ambiguous. The sequence was collected from a human donor with chronic lymphocytic leukemia. The chain's CDR3 is CASSVGPKEPQHF. CDR3 bases: TGTGCCAGCAGCGTAGGCCCCAAGGAGCCCCAGCATTTT. The full variable domain, its missing parts supplied by reference TRBV9 and TRBJ1-5, is DSGVTQTPKHLITATGQRVTLRCSPRSGDLSVYWYQQSLDQGLQFLIQYYNGEERAKGNILERFSAQQFPDLHSELNLSSLELGDSALYFCASSVGPKEPQHFGDGTRLSIL.